The source of this T cell receptor beta chain is a study of identical twins. TCRdb passed the 5' RACE reads through MiXCR, listing each CDR3 protein once. The sample has 1.5 million to 2 million distinct CDR3 sequences; around 29% are singletons. Sequencing was done on a sample of cord blood. This sequence was found in a newborn girl in good health.

CDR3 in amino acids: CASRLGTSGGAYYNEQFF. CDR3 DNA: TGTGCCAGCAGGCTGGGGACTAGCGGGGGGGCGTACTACAATGAGCAGTTCTTC. V is TRBV6-1 and J is TRBJ2-1; 16 bases are shared with TRBD2. The junction had 8 bases not matched to a gene; V was cut back by 6 bases and J by 3 bases. The germline CDR1 and CDR2 sequences are MNHNS and SASEGT. The CDR3 is made up of 18 amino acids.